The source of this TCR beta chain is a study of blood T cells in healthy people across ages. Turning to the study itself: Capture via template switching afforded approximately one barcoded beta molecule per two T cells.

Study results and caveats: Age advanced and TCR beta diversity per million T cells fell, roughly linearly.

Primed by a sample-barcoded 5' primer and a J-beta primer mix, a second PCR proceeded for about 7 to 11 cycles. Researchers report that a template-switch adaptor with 12 random nucleotides tagged each cDNA molecule. Every sample gave at least 2.5 million paired-end reads containing CDR3. TCRdb used MiXCR to reprocess the 5' RACE reads, holding one entry per CDR3 protein. Among approximately 350,000 distinct CDR3 sequences listed, about 52% were seen once. In its sample, this clonotype was seen many times. Its antigen is unknown. The germline V gene has CDR1 LGHDT and CDR2 YNNKEL (reference sequence). CDR3 size: 12 residues. V dropped 4 bases and J dropped 8 bases, with 8 bases sitting between them.

The rearrangement links TRBV3-1 to TRBJ1-4; D unclear. The sample comprised blood. The TCR was taken from a man aged 60-69 years in good health. The CDR3 loop reads CASSLSGEKLFF. The CDR3 DNA reads TGTGCCAGCAGCCTCAGCGGGGAAAAACTGTTTTTT. Full variable domain (outside the CDR3, taken from reference TRBV3-1 and TRBJ1-4): DTAVSQTPKYLVTQMGNDKSIKCEQNLGHDTMYWYKQDSKKFLKIMFSYNNKELIINETVPNRFSPKSPDKAHLNLHINSLELGDSAVYFCASSLSGEKLFFGSGTQLSVL.